This paragraph covers one TCR beta chain sequence. PCR employed 60 Vbeta and 13 Jbeta primers. Only in-frame clones appear in the TCRdb table, and some are missing; sequencing was by immunoSEQ multiplex PCR. The sample consists of about 130,000 clones, approximately 80% of them appearing once. The sample originates from a study of cytomegalovirus exposure and HLA in healthy donors. The sequenced material came from PBMCs. The TCR was taken from a boy between 2 and 15 years old in good health and CMV-seronegative.

The CDR3 DNA reads TGTGCCAGCAGCTTGGGGGGGGAAAGCTATGGCTACACCTTC. Amino acids: CASSLGGESYGYTF. The chain couples TRBV5-4 to TRBJ1-2; possible D gene TRBD1, 5 bases. The germline V gene has CDR1 SGHNT and CDR2 YYREEE (reference sequence). Trimming cost V 0 bases and J 4 bases, with 10 bases left between them. The CDR3 runs 14 residues. The full variable domain, in which reference TRBV5-4 and TRBJ1-2 provide the parts outside the CDR3, is ETGVTQSPTHLIKTRGQQVTLRCSSQSGHNTVSWYQQALGQGPQFIFQYYREEENGRGNFPPRFSGLQFPNYSSELNVNALELDDSALYLCASSLGGESYGYTFGSGTRLTVV.